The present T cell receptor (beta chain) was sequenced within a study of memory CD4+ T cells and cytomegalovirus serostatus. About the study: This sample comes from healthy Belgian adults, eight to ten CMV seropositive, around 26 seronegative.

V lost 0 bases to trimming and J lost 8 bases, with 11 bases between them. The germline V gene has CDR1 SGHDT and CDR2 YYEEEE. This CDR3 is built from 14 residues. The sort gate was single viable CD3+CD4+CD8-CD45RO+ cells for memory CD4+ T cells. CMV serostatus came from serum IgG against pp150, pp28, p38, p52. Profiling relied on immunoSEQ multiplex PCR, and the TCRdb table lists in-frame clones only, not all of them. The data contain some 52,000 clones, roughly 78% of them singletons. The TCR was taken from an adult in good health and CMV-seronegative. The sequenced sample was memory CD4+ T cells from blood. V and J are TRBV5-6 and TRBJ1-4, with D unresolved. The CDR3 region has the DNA TGTGCCAGCAGCTTGGTTGGGGTTGGGGAAAAACTGTTTTTT. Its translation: CASSLVGVGEKLFF.